Each of the 25 T cell receptor beta chains below was sequenced from the same sample in a study of human T cells and chemical hapten exposure. TCRdb itself ran the RACE reads through MiXCR, one entry per CDR3 protein. The sample gives 35,000 to 50,000 distinct CDR3 sequences, around 4.1% of which show up once; 1.5% to 2% is in the top ten. Time point denoted: healthy volunteer bleed at 2 weeks. The starting material, unfractionated whole blood, was used for total RNA extraction. Sequenced input: whole blood. The receptors shown here come from a female donor in good health. Some clones in this sample may be carry-over from other donors' samples.

At least ten counts were recorded for this clonotype. The chain has TRBV11-2 and TRBJ1-2; the match to TRBD1 covers 10 bases. Germline CDR1 is SGHAT and CDR2 is FQNNGV. V shed 1 base and J 4 bases; nucleotides not matched to a gene: 6. The CDR3 has 16 residues. CDR3 protein: CASSLGMGQGSYGYTF. In nucleotides, the CDR3 is TGTGCCAGCAGCTTAGGAATGGGACAGGGGAGCTATGGCTACACCTTC. The full variable domain, its missing parts supplied by reference TRBV11-2 and TRBJ1-2, is EAGVAQSPRYKIIEKRQSVAFWCNPISGHATLYWYQQILGQGPKLLIQFQNNGVVDDSQLPKDRFSAERLKGVDSTLKIQPAKLEDSAVYLCASSLGMGQGSYGYTFGSGTRLTVV.

The sample holds many counts of this clonotype. The chain employs TRBV7-3 and TRBJ2-1; 9 bases match TRBD1. V lost 2 bases to trimming and J lost 6 bases; unmatched junction nucleotides: 2. This CDR3 has 14 residues. The germline CDR1 and CDR2 sequences are SGHTA and FQGTGA. The CDR3 protein is CASSLSTGGNEQFF. Here the CDR3 DNA reads TGTGCCAGCAGCTTATCGACAGGGGGCAATGAGCAGTTCTTC.

The gene calls are TRBV4-1 and TRBJ2-3; D gene uncertain. Germline V gene data show CDR1 as MGHRA and CDR2 as YSYEKL. V was shortened by 1 base and J by 5 bases, with 13 bases between the two germline ends. This CDR3 is 15 amino acids long. CDR3 loop: CASSQVKVVRDTQYF. CDR3 in DNA: TGCGCCAGCAGCCAAGTAAAGGTAGTTCGAGATACGCAGTATTTT.

This clonotype was observed many times. V gene TRBV6-2 or TRBV6-3 combines with J gene TRBJ2-3; 13 bases align to TRBD2. CDR3 length equals 19 residues. After removal of 6 bases from V and 0 bases from J, the junction contained 12 bases not matched to a gene. The V gene's germline CDR1 is MNHEY and CDR2 SVGEGT. The chain's CDR3 is CASRETPGTSGVSTDTQYF. CDR3 bases: TGTGCCAGCAGGGAGACACCCGGGACTAGCGGGGTTAGCACAGATACGCAGTATTTT.

This clonotype was seen repeatedly, ten times or more. The chain is built from TRBV3-1 and TRBJ2-5; 7 bases are a match to TRBD2. V lost 0 bases, J lost 1 base, and 5 bases stayed unmatched. CDR1 and CDR2 (germline): LGHDT, YNNKEL (reference sequence). The CDR3 runs to 16 residues. The CDR3 sequence: CASSQEGEGTQETQYF. The CDR3 nucleotides read TGTGCCAGCAGCCAAGAGGGGGAGGGGACCCAAGAGACCCAGTACTTC.

This chain links TRBV10-3 with TRBJ1-2; TRBD1 agrees at 8 bases. V was pared by 8 bases and J by 3 bases, with 5 bases of the junction left unmatched. This CDR3 spans 13 amino acids. Per germline, CDR1 ENHRY and CDR2 SYGVKD. CDR3 coding DNA: TGTGCCATCTCCACGGACAGGGACTATGGCTACACCTTC. As protein: CAISTDRDYGYTF.

The table lists this clonotype with many counts. The V and J genes are TRBV27 and TRBJ2-7; 9 bases agree with TRBD1. Germline CDR1 reads MNHEY; CDR2 reads SMNVEV (reference sequence). The J segment lost 4 bases and the V segment lost 7 bases, leaving 5 bases of the junction unmatched. This CDR3 contains 13 residues. CDR3 bases: TGTGCCAGCAAGAACAGGGGGCCTTACGAGCAGTACTTC. It is translated as CASKNRGPYEQYF.

This clonotype was picked up many times. This sequence joins TRBV12-3 or TRBV12-4 and TRBJ1-5; TRBD1 is a possible D gene (5 bases). Trimming removed 6 bases from V and 2 bases from J, with 8 bases in between. The CDR3 consists of 13 residues. The CDR3 DNA reads as TGTGCCAGCAGAGGGGCAGGCAATCAGCCCCAGCATTTT. Its translation is CASRGAGNQPQHF.

This clonotype was detected ten times or more. This chain joins TRBV5-1 and TRBJ2-3, with D tentatively TRBD2 (5 bases). This CDR3 is built from 15 residues. Germline V gives CDR1 SGHRS, CDR2 YFSETQ. The ends were cut back, 0 bases at V and 0 bases at J, with 8 bases in the middle. Here the CDR3 reads CASSLGPGSTDTQYF. Here the CDR3 DNA reads TGCGCCAGCAGCTTGGGGCCGGGGAGCACAGATACGCAGTATTTT.

This clonotype was recorded a few times. This chain connects TRBV29-1 to TRBJ2-7; perhaps TRBD2 as D (6 bases). The V and J ends lost 5 bases and 2 bases respectively, with 13 bases between them. Germline lookup yields CDR1 SQVTM and CDR2 ANQGSEA. The CDR3 is 13 residues long. DNA for the CDR3: TGCAGCGTTTCGCGGGACGCGGCCTACGAGCAGTACTTC. Translated, it gives CSVSRDAAYEQYF.

This clonotype occurred many times. The chain joins TRBV12-3 or TRBV12-4 to TRBJ1-1, with 7 nucleotides matching TRBD1. After removal of 7 bases from V and 4 bases from J, the junction contained 9 bases not matched to a gene. The CDR3 runs 14 residues. CDR3 sequence: CASTSDRVGTEAFF. The CDR3, as DNA: TGTGCCAGCACCAGCGACAGGGTTGGCACTGAAGCTTTCTTT.

This clonotype came up many times. V usage is TRBV29-1 and J usage is TRBJ1-1; the D gene is possibly TRBD1 (5 bases). The germline CDR1 and CDR2 sequences are SQVTM and ANQGSEA. The V end lost 3 bases, the J end lost 5 bases, and 16 bases lay between the germline ends. CDR3 length: 14 residues. The CDR3 DNA reads TGCAGCGTTGATGAGGGACTAATTAAGACTGAAGCTTTCTTT. It translates to CSVDEGLIKTEAFF.

This chain joins TRBV20-1 and TRBJ1-5; the D is unclear. This CDR3 region has 13 residues. V shed 1 base and J shed 1 base, with 5 bases lying between them. Germline assignment: CDR1 DFQATT and CDR2 SNEGSKA (reference sequence). CDR3 sequence reads: CSARGQSNQPQHF. In nucleotides, the CDR3 is TGCAGTGCTAGAGGCCAGAGCAATCAGCCCCAGCATTTT.

Ten or more counts support this clonotype. J is TRBJ1-6 and V is TRBV5-1, with D maybe TRBD1 (5 bases). This CDR3 comprises 16 residues. Germline CDR1 is SGHRS and CDR2 is YFSETQ. Trimming left V 0 bases short and J 8 bases short, with 15 bases between. The DNA of the CDR3 is TGCGCCAGCAGCTTGGTTTACGAGGGGTACGATTCACCCCTCCACTTT. This encodes CASSLVYEGYDSPLHF.

Details on this clonotype: It is likely a read error, because the conserved phenylalanine at the end of the CDR3 is missing. The chain has TRBV12-3 or TRBV12-4 and TRBJ1-3; D gene unclear. Trimming took off 4 bases at V and 0 bases at J, with 1 base between the two ends. This CDR3 comprises 12 residues. CDR3 sequence reads: CASSYSGNTIYS. The CDR3 DNA reads as TGTGCCAGCAGTTACTCTGGAAACACCATATATTCT.

This clonotype was counted ten times or more. This chain connects TRBV30 to TRBJ2-7; tentative D call: TRBD1 (6 bases). CDR1 is GTSNPN and CDR2 is SVGIG in the germline V gene (reference sequence). The CDR3 runs to 14 residues. V was cut by 8 bases and J by 1 base, with 18 bases left in between. The CDR3 region is CARSNPGESYEQYF. The CDR3 DNA reads as TGTGCCCGGTCCAATCCAGGGGAGTCCTACGAGCAGTACTTC.

At least ten counts were recorded for this clonotype. The rearrangement links TRBV6-1 to TRBJ2-1, with a weak D call TRBD1 (5 bases). The germline V gene has CDR1 MNHNS and CDR2 SASEGT. There are 16 residues in the CDR3. The V and J ends lost 2 bases and 0 bases respectively, with 11 bases between them. CDR3 sequence reads: CASSESQAGSYNEQFF. DNA for the CDR3: TGTGCCAGCAGTGAATCACAGGCAGGCTCCTACAATGAGCAGTTCTTC.

The table lists this clonotype with many counts. This rearrangement joins TRBV29-1 to TRBJ1-2, with no clear D. This CDR3 is built from 13 residues. The germline CDR1 and CDR2 sequences are SQVTM and ANQGSEA. Trimming removed 6 bases at V and 0 bases at J, with 11 bases between. The CDR3 region has the DNA TGCAGCGTCGCAACAGCGACTAACTATGGCTACACCTTC. Residues: CSVATATNYGYTF.

This clonotype was counted many times. The CDR3 loop reads CASSYGQSGELFF. DNA of the CDR3: TGTGCCAGCAGTTACGGGCAGTCCGGGGAGCTGTTTTTT. The gene calls are TRBV6-5 and TRBJ2-2; D unresolved. Trimming stripped 2 bases from V and 6 bases from J, with 7 bases between. Germline CDR1 reads MNHEY; CDR2 reads SVGAGI. The CDR3 contains 13 residues.

Ten or more counts support this clonotype. V usage is TRBV3-1 and J usage is TRBJ1-4, with D hard to call. This CDR3 region has 14 residues. V shed 4 bases and J shed 0 bases, with 6 bases lying between them. Germline loops: CDR1 LGHDT, CDR2 YNNKEL (reference sequence). CDR3 region: CASSLSSTNEKLFF. The CDR3 coding sequence is TGTGCCAGCAGCCTGAGTTCAACTAATGAAAAACTGTTTTTT.

This clonotype was observed many times. The V call is TRBV7-9, the J call TRBJ2-5; D tentatively reads TRBD1 or TRBD2 (6 bases each). The ends were cut back, 3 bases at V and 5 bases at J, with 28 bases in the middle. The CDR3 has 19 residues. Germline V gives CDR1 SEHNR, CDR2 FQNEAQ (reference sequence). In nucleotides, the CDR3 is TGTGCCAGCAGCTTCCCCCGGGGGCAGTGGGGGCGCGAGTCTGAGACCCAGTACTTC. Amino acids: CASSFPRGQWGRESETQYF.

This clonotype was seen repeatedly, ten times or more. The rearrangement uses TRBV3-1 and TRBJ2-3; D is ambiguous. The germline V gene encodes CDR1 LGHDT and CDR2 YNNKEL (reference sequence). Trimming pared 4 bases from V and 2 bases from J, leaving 13 bases between. This CDR3 has 15 amino acids. This CDR3 is CASSPETRSTDTQYF. The CDR3 DNA reads TGTGCCAGCAGCCCGGAGACGCGGTCCACAGATACGCAGTATTTT.

This clonotype came up many times. This chain connects TRBV10-3 to TRBJ2-6; 9 nucleotides agree with TRBD1. Trimming removed 7 bases from V and 3 bases from J; junction bases left unmatched: 4. Germline V CDR1 and CDR2: ENHRY, SYGVKD. The CDR3 contains 15 residues. This CDR3 is CAITNRGLGANVLTF. CDR3 coding DNA: TGTGCCATCACCAACAGGGGGCTTGGGGCCAACGTCCTGACTTTC.

This clonotype was recorded many times. The chain uses TRBV12-3 or TRBV12-4 and TRBJ2-1; 11 bases map to TRBD2. V was pared by 6 bases and J by 6 bases, with 10 bases of the junction left unmatched. CDR3 size: 16 residues. CDR3 sequence (DNA): TGTGCCAGCAGACCTAATCTAGCGGGGGGTTTCAATGAGCAGTTCTTC. Amino acid sequence: CASRPNLAGGFNEQFF.

This clonotype was counted at least ten times. The chain is built from TRBV6-2 or TRBV6-3 and TRBJ1-5; D might be TRBD1 (5 bases). The CDR3 consists of 17 residues. Trimming left V 0 bases short and J 2 bases short, with 14 bases between. CDR1 and CDR2 (germline): MNHEY, SVGEGT. CDR3 nucleotides: TGTGCCAGCAGTTACTCCGGGGGTATGGGTGGCAATCAGCCCCAGCATTTT. This translates into CASSYSGGMGGNQPQHF.